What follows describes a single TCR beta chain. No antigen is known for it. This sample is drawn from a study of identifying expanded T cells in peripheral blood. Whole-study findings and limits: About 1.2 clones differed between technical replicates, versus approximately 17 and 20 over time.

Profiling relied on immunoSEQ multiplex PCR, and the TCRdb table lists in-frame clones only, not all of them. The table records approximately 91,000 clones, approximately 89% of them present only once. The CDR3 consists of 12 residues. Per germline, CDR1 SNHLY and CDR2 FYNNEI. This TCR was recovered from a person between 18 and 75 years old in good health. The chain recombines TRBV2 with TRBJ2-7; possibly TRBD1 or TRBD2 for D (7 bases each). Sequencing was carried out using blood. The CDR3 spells CVTSRGGYEQYF. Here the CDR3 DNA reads TGTGTCACGAGCAGGGGGGGCTACGAGCAGTACTTC.